The entry below gives a single T cell receptor beta chain sequence along with its context. Antigen unknown. TCRdb re-derived calls from the RT-PCR reads in MiXCR, one entry per CDR3 protein. Of some 850,000 distinct CDR3 sequences in the sample, approximately 18% were seen once. This sample is part of a study of response to subunit inactivated influenza vaccine. Study-wide results and caveats: With each seasonal influenza vaccination, the authors suggested, few new T cells are recruited.

Trimming stripped 5 bases from V and 4 bases from J, with 17 bases between. The CDR3 contains 16 residues. The V gene's germline CDR1 is SGHTA and CDR2 FQGTGA. This chain links TRBV7-3 with TRBJ2-2; D assignment may be TRBD1 or TRBD2 (6 bases each). The sample here was PBMCs from blood, taken around 5 days after vaccination. The sequence was obtained from a man between 50 and 59 years old who received an inactivated influenza vaccine. CDR3 amino acids: CASSIDGGVGTGELFF. In nucleotides, the CDR3 is TGTGCCAGCAGCATAGACGGGGGCGTCGGCACCGGGGAGCTGTTTTTT.